The rows below give T cell receptor beta chains drawn from one sample of a study of blood T cell repertoires in COVID-19. The repertoire was sequenced with immunoSEQ multiplex PCR; TCRdb's copy has only in-frame clones and lacks some. The table lists roughly 6,400 clones, around 83% of them singletons. The material sequenced was peripheral blood. These receptors originate from a human donor with active COVID-19. The donor label of this sample is uncertain. CDR3s include the opening cysteine and the closing phenylalanine or tryptophan. D genes are given only for firm matches. Part of the rows lack a size; the others show once, few, many or a class for expanded clones.

TRBJ1-1	TRBV3-1/TRBV3-2	-	-	TGTGCCAGCAGCCATGTATTCGGCCCCGGGATCCCTGAAGCTTTCTTT	CASSHVFGPGIPEAFF
TRBJ1-4	TRBV10-3	-	-	TGTGCCTCACACCCGGGGAATCCTAATGAAAAACTGTTTTTT	CASHPGNPNEKLFF
TRBJ1-1	TRBV7-6	-	once	TGTGCCAGCAGCTTAGCGCGGGGGGGTCGGACTGAAGCTTTCTTT	CASSLARGGRTEAFF
TRBJ2-7	TRBV3-1/TRBV3-2	TRBD2	-	TGTGCCAGCAGCCCCGGTCCGGGACTAGACTACGAGCAGTACTTC	CASSPGPGLDYEQYF
TRBJ1-6	TRBV7-9	-	-	TGTGCCAGCAGCGACCGGGACATCTATAATTCACCCCTCCACTTT	CASSDRDIYNSPLHF
TRBJ2-7	TRBV5-4	TRBD2	-	TGTGCCAGCAGCATCCTAGCGGGGGAGAGGTCCTACGAGCAGTACTTC	CASSILAGERSYEQYF
TRBJ1-1	TRBV7-8	-	-	TGTGCCAGCAGCTTTAGGGGTCGCACTGAAGCTTTCTTT	CASSFRGRTEAFF
TRBJ2-3	TRBV6-5	-	-	TGTGCCAGCAGTTACTTGGGGGCCCTTGAGACAGATACGCAGTATTTT	CASSYLGALETDTQYF
TRBJ2-7	TRBV27	TRBD1	-	TGTGCCAGCAGTGACAGGGGAGGACTTTTGGTCCACGAGCAGTACTTC	CASSDRGGLLVHEQYF
TRBJ2-5	TRBV9	TRBD2	few	TGTGCCAGCAGCCAGTCCCCTAGCGGGGGACGAGAGACCCAGTACTTC	CASSQSPSGGRETQYF
TRBJ1-6	TRBV19	TRBD1	-	TGTGCCACCAGACAGGGTGGTACACCCCTCCACTTT	CATRQGGTPLHF
TRBJ2-2	TRBV3-1/TRBV3-2	-	-	TGTGCCAGCAGCCAAGATTCGCCCAGGGGGGTCGACGGGGAGCTGTTTTTT	CASSQDSPRGVDGELFF
TRBJ2-2	TRBV29-1	TRBD1	-	TGCAGCGTTGTATCACAGGGGATGGGGGAGCTGTTTTTT	CSVVSQGMGELFF
TRBJ2-5	TRBV11-2	-	-	TGTGCCAGCAATCCGGACTACCTCCTTAAGGAGACCCAGTACTTC	CASNPDYLLKETQYF
TRBJ2-4	TRBV18	-	-	TGTGCCAGCTCACCACAGAGGGAAAACATTCAGTACTTC	CASSPQRENIQYF
TRBJ2-7	TRBV28	TRBD1	few	TGTGCCAGCAGTGAACCCGGGACAGCCTTATCCTACGAGCAGTACTTC	CASSEPGTALSYEQYF
TRBJ1-2	TRBV2	-	-	TGTGCCAGCAGCAGACTGCAGGGGAACTATGGCTACACCTTC	CASSRLQGNYGYTF
TRBJ2-2	TRBV5-1	TRBD2	-	TGCGCCAGCAGCGATCCTGGCGGGGGGCGTGGCGGGGAGCTGTTTTTT	CASSDPGGGRGGELFF
TRBJ2-7	TRBV27	TRBD1	-	TGTGCCAGCAGTTTAGACAGGGGGACCTACGAGCAGTACTTC	CASSLDRGTYEQYF
TRBJ2-3	TRBV6-5	-	-	TGTGCCAGCGGAGGGCGCACAGATACGCAGTATTTT	CASGGRTDTQYF
TRBJ2-5	TRBV11-2	-	-	TGTGCCAGCAGCTTAGATAGCGGACAAGAGACCCAGTACTTC	CASSLDSGQETQYF
TRBJ2-4	TRBV2	TRBD2	-	TGTGCCAGCAAGGGACTAACCCTTTCCAAAAACATTCAGTACTTC	CASKGLTLSKNIQYF
TRBJ2-2	TRBV24-1	-	-	TGTGCCACCAGTGACCAGGCCACAGAGCTGTTTTTT	CATSDQATELFF
TRBJ1-6	TRBV10-1	TRBD1	few	TGCGCCAGCAGTGACCAGGGGGAGAATTCACCCCTCCACTTT	CASSDQGENSPLHF
TRBJ2-1	TRBV24-1	TRBD2	-	TGTGCCACCAGTGTTTCCCAAGCGGGAGGGGGAAATGAGCAGTTCTTC	CATSVSQAGGGNEQFF
TRBJ1-2	TRBV4-1	-	-	TGCGCCAGCAGCCAAGGTGCGGGACCTAACTATGGCTACACCTTC	CASSQGAGPNYGYTF
TRBJ2-2	TRBV7-2	TRBD2	-	TGTGCCAGCAGCCCCGTGGTAGCGGGGGAAACCGGGGAGCTGTTTTTT	CASSPVVAGETGELFF
TRBJ2-7	TRBV5-4	TRBD2	-	TGTGCCAGCAGCTCGGGACTAGCGGGGAACGAGCAGTACTTC	CASSSGLAGNEQYF
TRBJ2-2	TRBV18	TRBD1	-	TGTGCCAGCTCGCCTCAACAGGGGGACACCGGGGAGCTGTTTTTT	CASSPQQGDTGELFF
TRBJ2-1	TRBV7-6	-	-	TGTGCCAGCAGCGTATACGCGGGATTACAGACCCATGAGCAGTTCTTC	CASSVYAGLQTHEQFF
TRBJ2-1	TRBV25-1	-	-	TGTGCCAGTTGGACAGCCCTATACAATGAGCAGTTCTTC	CASWTALYNEQFF
TRBJ1-6	TRBV29-1	TRBD1	once	TGCAGCGGAGTGCAGGGGGCCTATAATTCACCCCTCCACTTT	CSGVQGAYNSPLHF
TRBJ1-1	TRBV6-1	-	-	TGTGCCAGCAGTGACGCGGGAGGGACCTTTTTAGAAGCTTTCTTT	CASSDAGGTFLEAFF
TRBJ2-2	TRBV30	TRBD1	-	TGTGCCTGGACCAGGGGGTACGCCGGGGAGCTGTTTTTT	CAWTRGYAGELFF
TRBJ2-7	TRBV20-1	-	-	TGCAGTGCTAGTCCTATCACCCTTCCCTACGAGCAGTACTTC	CSASPITLPYEQYF
TRBJ2-5	TRBV5-5	TRBD1	once	TGTGCCAGCAGCTTTATTACAGGGGGATCGGAGACCCAGTACTTC	CASSFITGGSETQYF
TRBJ2-2	TRBV5-4	-	-	TGTGCCAGCAGCTCTACTAGCTCCGGGGAGCTGTTTTTT	CASSSTSSGELFF
TRBJ2-7	TRBV7-6	-	large	TGTGCCAGCAGACTCGAGTCGGGGGACCGCTACGAGCAGTACTTC	CASRLESGDRYEQYF
TRBJ2-7	TRBV13	TRBD2	-	TGTGCCAGCAGCTCCGTCCTAGCGGGAGTTATCGAGCAGTACTTC	CASSSVLAGVIEQYF
TRBJ1-1	TRBV2	-	-	TGTGCCAGCAGGACAGCTCAACCAGGGAACACTGAAGCTTTCTTT	CASRTAQPGNTEAFF